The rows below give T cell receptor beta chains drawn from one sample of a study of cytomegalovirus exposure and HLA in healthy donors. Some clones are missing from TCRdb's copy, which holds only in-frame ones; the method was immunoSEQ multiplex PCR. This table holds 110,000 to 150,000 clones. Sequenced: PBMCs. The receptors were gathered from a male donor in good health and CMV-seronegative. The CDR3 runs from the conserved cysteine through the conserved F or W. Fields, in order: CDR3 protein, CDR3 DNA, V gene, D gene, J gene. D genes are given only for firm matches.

CDR3: CASSTTATEAFF; DNA: TGTGCCAGCAGCACGACAGCGACTGAAGCTTTCTTT; V: TRBV5-4; D: NA; J: TRBJ1-1
CDR3: CASSLAGTGSSETQYF; DNA: TGCGCCAGCAGCTTGGCGGGGACAGGGAGTAGCGAGACCCAGTACTTC; V: TRBV5-1; D: TRBD1; J: TRBJ2-5
CDR3: CASEPLRRTVNQPQHF; DNA: TGCGCCAGCGAACCGCTTCGAAGGACAGTAAATCAGCCCCAGCATTTT; V: TRBV23-1; D: NA; J: TRBJ1-5
CDR3: CASSLDLTDTEAFF; DNA: TGTGCCAGCAGCTTAGACCTCACGGACACTGAAGCTTTCTTT; V: TRBV7-9; D: NA; J: TRBJ1-1
CDR3: CASSYGQRGGDEQYF; DNA: TGTGCCAGCAGTTACGGCCAGCGGGGGGGCGACGAGCAGTACTTC; V: TRBV6-6; D: TRBD2; J: TRBJ2-7
CDR3: CASSGGTGKGQTEAFF; DNA: TGTGCCAGCAGTGGGGGGACAGGGAAGGGGCAGACTGAAGCTTTCTTT; V: TRBV2; D: TRBD1; J: TRBJ1-1
CDR3: CASSGFGSLGQATEKLFF; DNA: TGTGCCAGCAGTGGTTTCGGAAGCCTGGGACAGGCGACAGAAAAACTGTTTTTT; V: TRBV2; D: TRBD1; J: TRBJ1-4
CDR3: CASSLRTEAYEQYF; DNA: TGTGCCAGCAGCCTCAGGACGGAGGCCTACGAGCAGTACTTC; V: TRBV4-2; D: NA; J: TRBJ2-7
CDR3: CASSLAEEGDSPLHF; DNA: TGTGCCAGCAGCTTAGCGGAAGAGGGTGATTCACCCCTCCACTTT; V: TRBV7-8; D: NA; J: TRBJ1-6
CDR3: CASTRQGRAFF; DNA: TGTGCCAGCACCCGACAGGGCAGAGCTTTCTTT; V: TRBV28; D: TRBD1; J: TRBJ1-1
CDR3: CASISTSGRAYEQYF; DNA: TGCGCCAGCATTTCGACTAGCGGGAGGGCCTACGAGCAGTACTTC; V: TRBV10-2; D: TRBD2; J: TRBJ2-7
CDR3: CASNGQGVYNSPLHF; DNA: TGTGCCAGCAACGGACAGGGAGTCTATAATTCACCCCTCCACTTT; V: TRBV5-5; D: TRBD1; J: TRBJ1-6
CDR3: CASSLAPSLGHEQYF; DNA: TGTGCCAGCAGCTTGGCCCCTAGCTTAGGACACGAGCAGTACTTC; V: TRBV5-8; D: NA; J: TRBJ2-7
CDR3: CASSFDGTRWFF; DNA: TGTGCCAGCAGTTTTGACGGGACTAGGTGGTTCTTC; V: TRBV27; D: TRBD2; J: TRBJ2-1
CDR3: CSVEDLPVKTQYF; DNA: TGCAGCGTTGAAGACCTACCGGTCAAGACCCAGTACTTC; V: TRBV29-1; D: NA; J: TRBJ2-5
CDR3: CASSFSGRLNTEAFF; DNA: TGTGCCAGCAGCTTTTCAGGAAGGTTGAACACTGAAGCTTTCTTT; V: TRBV5-6; D: NA; J: TRBJ1-1
CDR3: CASRAGGEETQYF; DNA: TGTGCCAGCCGCGCGGGAGGGGAAGAGACCCAGTACTTC; V: TRBV6-1; D: TRBD2; J: TRBJ2-5
CDR3: CASSIPGLDGYTF; DNA: TGTGCCAGTAGTATACCAGGGTTAGATGGCTACACCTTC; V: TRBV19; D: NA; J: TRBJ1-2
CDR3: CASSLEGTGAYEQYF; DNA: TGCGCCAGCAGCCTGGAAGGGACAGGGGCCTACGAGCAGTACTTC; V: TRBV5-1; D: TRBD1; J: TRBJ2-7
CDR3: CSVRGDGYTF; DNA: TGCAGCGTTCGGGGAGATGGCTACACCTTC; V: TRBV29-1; D: NA; J: TRBJ1-2
CDR3: CASSPGLAGGKETQYF; DNA: TGTGCCAGCAGCCCCGGACTAGCGGGGGGGAAAGAGACCCAGTACTTC; V: TRBV11-2; D: TRBD2; J: TRBJ2-5
CDR3: CASSDVGAGSTDTQYF; DNA: TGTGCCAGCAGTGATGTGGGGGCAGGCTCCACAGATACGCAGTATTTT; V: TRBV25-1; D: NA; J: TRBJ2-3
CDR3: CAWGPTGNGYTF; DNA: TGTGCCTGGGGACCGACAGGGAATGGCTACACCTTC; V: TRBV30; D: TRBD1; J: TRBJ1-2
CDR3: CASYSVTDGYTF; DNA: TGTGCCAGCTACTCTGTGACAGATGGCTACACCTTC; V: TRBV6-5; D: NA; J: TRBJ1-2
CDR3: CASSLRGGEAFF; DNA: TGTGCCAGCAGCCTCCGGGGGGGTGAAGCTTTCTTT; V: TRBV7-2; D: NA; J: TRBJ1-1
CDR3: CASSDGLASTGELFF; DNA: TGTGCCAGCAGTGACGGCCTAGCGAGCACCGGGGAGCTGTTTTTT; V: TRBV6-4; D: NA; J: TRBJ2-2
CDR3: CASSVEGDTQYF; DNA: TGTGCCAGCAGCGTGGAGGGAGATACGCAGTATTTT; V: TRBV9; D: NA; J: TRBJ2-3
CDR3: CASSSPSGITYEQYF; DNA: TGTGCCAGCAGTTCCCCTAGCGGGATTACCTACGAGCAGTACTTC; V: TRBV2; D: TRBD2; J: TRBJ2-7
CDR3: CASSLGQGDADTQYF; DNA: TGCGCCAGCAGCTTGGGACAGGGGGATGCAGATACGCAGTATTTT; V: TRBV5-1; D: TRBD1; J: TRBJ2-3
CDR3: CASSVQTNYGYTF; DNA: TGTGCCAGCAGCGTACAAACTAACTATGGCTACACCTTC; V: TRBV9; D: NA; J: TRBJ1-2
CDR3: CASSFSQLNEKLFF; DNA: TGTGCCAGCAGCTTCTCACAGTTGAATGAAAAACTGTTTTTT; V: TRBV7-2; D: NA; J: TRBJ1-4
CDR3: CASSLGQYNEQFF; DNA: TGTGCCAGTAGTTTGGGACAGTACAATGAGCAGTTCTTC; V: TRBV6-5; D: TRBD1; J: TRBJ2-1
CDR3: CASSPRGTLNTEAFF; DNA: TGTGCCAGCAGCCCGCGAGGGACATTGAACACTGAAGCTTTCTTT; V: TRBV5-6; D: NA; J: TRBJ1-1
CDR3: CASSFQGGGEAFF; DNA: TGTGCCAGCAGCTTTCAGGGAGGGGGTGAAGCTTTCTTT; V: TRBV7-9; D: NA; J: TRBJ1-1
CDR3: CAWSVFRGGGETQYF; DNA: TGTGCCTGGAGTGTGTTTCGAGGCGGAGGGGAGACCCAGTACTTC; V: TRBV30; D: NA; J: TRBJ2-5
CDR3: CSASQGAGYTF; DNA: TGCAGTGCGTCACAGGGGGCAGGCTACACCTTC; V: TRBV20-1; D: TRBD1; J: TRBJ1-2
CDR3: CASSYSQGARDTEAFF; DNA: TGTGCCAGCAGTTACTCACAGGGGGCGCGTGATACTGAAGCTTTCTTT; V: TRBV6-5; D: TRBD1; J: TRBJ1-1
CDR3: CASKTGDTEAFF; DNA: TGTGCCAGCAAGACAGGGGACACTGAAGCTTTCTTT; V: TRBV13; D: TRBD1; J: TRBJ1-1
CDR3: CASTPGGPQETQYF; DNA: TGTGCCAGCACCCCCGGGGGTCCTCAAGAGACCCAGTACTTC; V: TRBV7-2; D: NA; J: TRBJ2-5
CDR3: CASYGQGRFNEQFF; DNA: TGTGCCAGCTATGGGCAGGGAAGGTTTAATGAGCAGTTCTTC; V: TRBV11-2; D: NA; J: TRBJ2-1